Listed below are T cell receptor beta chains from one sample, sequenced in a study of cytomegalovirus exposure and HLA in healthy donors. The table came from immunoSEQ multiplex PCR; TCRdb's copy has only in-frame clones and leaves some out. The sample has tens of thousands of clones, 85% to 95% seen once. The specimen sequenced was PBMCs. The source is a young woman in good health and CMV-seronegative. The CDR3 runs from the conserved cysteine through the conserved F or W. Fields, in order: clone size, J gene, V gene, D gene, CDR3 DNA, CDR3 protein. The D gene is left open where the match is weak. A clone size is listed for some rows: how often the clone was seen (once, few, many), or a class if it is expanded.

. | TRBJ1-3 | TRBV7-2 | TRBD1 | TGTGCCAGCAGTTTTGACAGGGGGCATGGAAACACCATATATTTT | CASSFDRGHGNTIYF
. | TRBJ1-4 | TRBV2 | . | TGTGCCAGCAGTGGCACACAGCTAACTAATGAAAAACTGTTTTTT | CASSGTQLTNEKLFF
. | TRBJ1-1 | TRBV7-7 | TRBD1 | TGTGCCAGCAGTCCCGGGACAGGGTCCACTGAAGCTTTCTTT | CASSPGTGSTEAFF
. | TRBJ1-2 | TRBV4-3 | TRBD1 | TGCGCCAGCAGCCAAGGGACAGGGGGCTTTAACTATGGCTACACCTTC | CASSQGTGGFNYGYTF
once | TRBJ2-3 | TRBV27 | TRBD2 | TGTGCCAGCAGTTTAGCGGGAGGGCCGGGAGATACGCAGTATTTT | CASSLAGGPGDTQYF
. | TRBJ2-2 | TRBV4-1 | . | TGCGCCAGCAGCCAAGAGAACAGGGCCCTGAACACCGGGGAGCTGTTTTTT | CASSQENRALNTGELFF
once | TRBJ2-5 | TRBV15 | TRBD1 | TGTGCCACCAGCAGAGGTTTGGGACAGCAAGAGACCCAGTACTTC | CATSRGLGQQETQYF
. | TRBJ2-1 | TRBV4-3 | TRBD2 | TGCGCCAGCAGCCAGGGAACTAGCGGGAGGGGTTACAATGAGCAGTTCTTC | CASSQGTSGRGYNEQFF
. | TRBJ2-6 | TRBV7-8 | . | TGTGCCAGCAGCTCGGGGTTCACCCCTGGGGCCAACGTCCTGACTTTC | CASSSGFTPGANVLTF
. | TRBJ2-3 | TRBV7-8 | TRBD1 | TGTGCCAGCAGCTTCGCCGACAGGGGACCCACAGATACGCAGTATTTT | CASSFADRGPTDTQYF
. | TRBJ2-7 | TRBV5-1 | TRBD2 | TGCGCCAGCAGCTGGGGGACTAGCGGGGTACGTGTGGAGCAGTACTTC | CASSWGTSGVRVEQYF
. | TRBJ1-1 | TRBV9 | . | TGTGCCAGCAGCGTATACGACAGCTTGAACACTGAAGCTTTCTTT | CASSVYDSLNTEAFF
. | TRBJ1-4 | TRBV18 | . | TGTGCCAGCTCATCAACTTCTAATGAAAAACTGTTTTTT | CASSSTSNEKLFF
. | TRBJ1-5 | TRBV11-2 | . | TGTGCCAGCAGCTTAGTACAAAATCAGCCCCAGCATTTT | CASSLVQNQPQHF